A selection of T cell receptor beta chains follows, all from one sample in a study of cytomegalovirus exposure and HLA in healthy donors. The repertoire was sequenced with immunoSEQ multiplex PCR; TCRdb's copy has only in-frame clones and lacks some. The table records some 200,000 clones, 70% to 80% of them present only once. Sequencing was performed on PBMCs. Every receptor here comes from a male donor in good health and CMV-seropositive. Each CDR3 is given with its conserved first and last residue. Fields, in order: clone size, D gene, J gene, V gene, CDR3 protein, CDR3 DNA. D genes are given only for firm matches. Expanded clones get a size class; other rows say once, few or many, or leave the size out.

NA TRBD1 TRBJ2-1 TRBV6-5 CASSWGQGANEQFF TGTGCCAGCAGTTGGGGACAGGGGGCCAATGAGCAGTTCTTC
NA TRBD2 TRBJ2-1 TRBV7-9 CASSLVGRGSGANEQFF TGTGCCAGCAGCTTAGTAGGTCGCGGGAGTGGAGCCAATGAGCAGTTCTTC
NA NA TRBJ2-5 TRBV5-6 CASSFRRLGQETQYF TGTGCCAGCAGCTTTAGGAGACTAGGACAAGAGACCCAGTACTTC
NA NA TRBJ1-2 TRBV6-4 CASSADGTIAGYTF TGTGCCAGCAGTGCCGACGGGACAATTGCTGGCTACACCTTC
NA NA TRBJ2-1 TRBV14 CASSQDLTVTRNEQFF TGTGCCAGCAGCCAAGATCTTACCGTTACTCGCAATGAGCAGTTCTTC
NA TRBD1 TRBJ1-3 TRBV7-2 CASSRDRGPGNTIYF TGTGCCAGCAGCCGAGACAGGGGCCCTGGAAACACCATATATTTT
NA TRBD1 TRBJ1-4 TRBV28 CASRPQGADYEKLFF TGTGCCAGCAGGCCACAGGGGGCCGACTATGAAAAACTGTTTTTT
few NA TRBJ1-2 TRBV5-1 CASSLSPGNYGYTF TGCGCCAGCAGCTTGTCTCCAGGGAACTATGGCTACACCTTC
NA NA TRBJ2-5 TRBV7-6 CASSLAPTRQETQYF TGTGCCAGCAGCTTAGCCCCGACTAGACAAGAGACCCAGTACTTC
NA NA TRBJ2-7 TRBV5-1 CASSLVAFSSYEQYF TGCGCCAGCAGCTTGGTGGCCTTCTCCTCCTACGAGCAGTACTTC
NA TRBD2 TRBJ2-3 TRBV7-2 CASSWLAGGTDTQYF TGTGCCAGCAGCTGGCTAGCGGGGGGAACAGATACGCAGTATTTT
NA NA TRBJ1-1 TRBV6-4 CASSDGQGSVRAFF TGTGCCAGCAGTGACGGGCAGGGAAGCGTCAGAGCTTTCTTT
NA NA TRBJ2-3 TRBV6-1 CASSASEQVMGTDTQYF TGTGCCAGCAGTGCGTCCGAACAGGTTATGGGCACAGATACGCAGTATTTT
NA NA TRBJ2-4 TRBV10-3 CAISDSKGLAKNIQYF TGTGCCATCAGTGATAGTAAGGGACTAGCCAAAAACATTCAGTACTTC
NA NA TRBJ2-3 TRBV5-4 CASSRPGTVTSGGTQYF TGTGCCAGCAGTCGGCCAGGGACTGTCACCTCGGGTGGTACGCAGTATTTT
NA TRBD1 TRBJ1-5 TRBV30 CAWNRETGGARKQPQHF TGTGCCTGGAACCGTGAGACAGGGGGCGCGAGGAAACAGCCCCAGCATTTT
NA TRBD1 TRBJ2-7 TRBV9 CASSVTGGEAYEQYF TGTGCCAGCAGCGTAACAGGGGGCGAAGCCTACGAGCAGTACTTC
NA NA TRBJ2-3 TRBV25-1 CASQGGAGAYDTQYF TGTGCCAGCCAGGGGGGAGCTGGGGCCTACGATACGCAGTATTTT
NA NA TRBJ2-1 TRBV20-1 CSAREGTRKFF TGCAGTGCTAGAGAGGGGACAAGGAAGTTCTTC
NA TRBD2 TRBJ2-5 TRBV5-1 CASSLRASGTQETQYF TGCGCCAGCAGCTTGAGGGCTAGCGGGACACAAGAGACCCAGTACTTC
few TRBD1 TRBJ2-1 TRBV2 CASSRDRVVYEQFF TGTGCCAGCAGCCGGGACAGGGTCGTCTATGAGCAGTTCTTC
NA TRBD2 TRBJ2-7 TRBV19 CASRRGWRDEQYF TGTGCCAGTCGGCGGGGGTGGCGGGACGAGCAGTACTTC
NA NA TRBJ2-5 TRBV7-7 CASSPLGRQETQYF TGTGCTAGCAGCCCACTGGGGAGGCAAGAGACCCAGTACTTC